This T cell receptor (beta chain) is from a study of shared clonotypes between healthy human individuals. Naive CD8 cells, CD45RO-negative and positively selected for CCR7, excluded terminally differentiated effector memory CD45RA+ cells. All the donors were Caucasian adults who lived in Nashville, Tennessee. The authors loaded roughly 200 ng DNA, 28,000 or so T cell genomes, into sorted-subset replicate PCRs. TCRdb's copy holds only in-frame clones and misses some; the assay was immunoSEQ multiplex PCR. The sample records some 2 million clones, approximately 94% being singletons. The material sequenced was naive CD8+ T cells sorted from blood. The TCR sequence derives from a man younger than 35 in good health.

The CDR3 DNA reads as TGCGCCAGCTTTAAGGGGGAAGGCTACAATGAGCAGTTCTTC. As protein: CASFKGEGYNEQFF. The V call is TRBV5-1, the J call TRBJ2-1; possible D gene TRBD1, 6 bases. V was trimmed by 7 bases and J by 3 bases, leaving 14 bases between them. Germline V gene lookup returns CDR1 SGHRS and CDR2 YFSETQ. The CDR3 has 14 residues.